The text below deals with one T cell receptor beta chain. In the original workflow: Estimation of nucleated cell counts was performed using reference gene primer amplification. Assay: immunoSEQ multiplex PCR; the TCRdb copy retains only in-frame clones and omits some. D and trimming were read from the DNA, whereas the V and J calls and clone size are those reported in that table. The sample lists roughly 29,000 clones, around 92% occurring once. The data belong to a study of blood T cell repertoires in COVID-19. This CDR3 is built from 14 residues. Trimming took off 4 bases at V and 7 bases at J, with 14 bases between the two ends. Germline V gene data show CDR1 as SGHNT and CDR2 as YENEEA.

The sample comprised peripheral blood. The genes are TRBV11-3 and TRBJ2-1, with D perhaps TRBD2 (5 bases). The sequence derives from a woman aged 65 to 85 with COVID-19, enrolled during active disease. The CDR3 reads CASSSSPARNEQFF. CDR3 in DNA: TGTGCCAGCAGCTCTAGCCCGGCGAGGAATGAGCAGTTCTTC.